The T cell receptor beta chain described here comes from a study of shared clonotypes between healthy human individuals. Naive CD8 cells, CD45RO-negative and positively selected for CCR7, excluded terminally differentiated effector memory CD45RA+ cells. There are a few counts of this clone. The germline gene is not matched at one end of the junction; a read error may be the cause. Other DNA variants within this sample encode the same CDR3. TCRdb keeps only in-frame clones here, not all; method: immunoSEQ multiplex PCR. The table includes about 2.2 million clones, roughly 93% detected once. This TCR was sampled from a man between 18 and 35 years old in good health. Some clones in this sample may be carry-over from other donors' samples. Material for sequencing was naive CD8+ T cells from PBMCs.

CDR3 coding DNA: TGTGCCATCAGCGAGTCGGATCAGCCCCAGCATTTT. It codes for CAISESDQPQHF. The V gene is TRBV10-3, the J gene TRBJ1-5; the D is unclear. Germline CDR1 and CDR2: ENHRY and SYGVKD. The CDR3 runs 12 residues.